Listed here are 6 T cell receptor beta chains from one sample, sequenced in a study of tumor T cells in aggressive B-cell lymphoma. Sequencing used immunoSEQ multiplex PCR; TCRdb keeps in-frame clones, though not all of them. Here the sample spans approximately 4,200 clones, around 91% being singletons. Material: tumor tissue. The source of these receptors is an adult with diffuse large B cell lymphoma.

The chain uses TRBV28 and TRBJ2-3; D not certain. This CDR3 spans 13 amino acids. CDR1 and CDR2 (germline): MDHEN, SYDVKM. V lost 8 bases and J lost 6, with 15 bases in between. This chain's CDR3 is CASRPWKADTQYF. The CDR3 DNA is TGTGCCAGCCGACCCTGGAAAGCGGATACGCAGTATTTT.

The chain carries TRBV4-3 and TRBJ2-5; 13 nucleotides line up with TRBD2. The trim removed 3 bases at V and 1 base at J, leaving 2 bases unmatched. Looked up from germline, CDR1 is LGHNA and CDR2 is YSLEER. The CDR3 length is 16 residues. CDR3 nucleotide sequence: TGCGCCAGCAGCCAGTGGACTAGCGGGGGCCAAGAGACCCAGTACTTC. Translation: CASSQWTSGGQETQYF.

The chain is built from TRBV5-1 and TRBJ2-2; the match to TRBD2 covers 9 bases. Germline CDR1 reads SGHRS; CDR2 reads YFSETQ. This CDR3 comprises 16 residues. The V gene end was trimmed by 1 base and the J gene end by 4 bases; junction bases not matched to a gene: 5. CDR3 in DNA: TGCGCCAGCAGCTTGCGCGGGAGGGCCGCCACCGGGGAGCTGTTTTTT. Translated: CASSLRGRAATGELFF.

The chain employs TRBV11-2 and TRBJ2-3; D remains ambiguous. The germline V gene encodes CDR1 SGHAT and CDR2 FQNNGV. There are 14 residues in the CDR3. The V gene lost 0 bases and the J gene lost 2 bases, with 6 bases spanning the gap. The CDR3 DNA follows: TGTGCCAGCAGCTTAGATGACTCCACAGATACGCAGTATTTT. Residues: CASSLDDSTDTQYF. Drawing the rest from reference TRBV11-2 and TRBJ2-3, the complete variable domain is EAGVAQSPRYKIIEKRQSVAFWCNPISGHATLYWYQQILGQGPKLLIQFQNNGVVDDSQLPKDRFSAERLKGVDSTLKIQPAKLEDSAVYLCASSLDDSTDTQYFGPGTRLTVL.

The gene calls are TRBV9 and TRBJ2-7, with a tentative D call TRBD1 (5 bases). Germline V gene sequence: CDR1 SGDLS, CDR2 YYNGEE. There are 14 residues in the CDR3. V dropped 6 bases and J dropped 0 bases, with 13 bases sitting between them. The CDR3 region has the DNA TGTGCCAGCACCGTGGGGCCTAGCTCCTACGAGCAGTACTTC. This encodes CASTVGPSSYEQYF.

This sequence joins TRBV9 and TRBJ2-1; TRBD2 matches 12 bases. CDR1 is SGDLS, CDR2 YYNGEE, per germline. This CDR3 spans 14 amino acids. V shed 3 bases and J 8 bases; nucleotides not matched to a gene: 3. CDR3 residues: CASSGTSGNYEQFF. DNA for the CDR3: TGTGCCAGCAGCGGGACTAGCGGGAACTATGAGCAGTTCTTC.